Listed here are 9 T cell receptor beta chains from one sample, sequenced in a study of high-grade serous ovarian cancer treatment subgroups. Profiled with immunoSEQ multiplex PCR; TCRdb holds only in-frame clones, not every one. The table lists a few thousand clones, around 75% of them singletons. Tumor tissue was taken before any definitive surgery or chemotherapy was given. The sequencing sample was made of tumor tissue. The receptors here all came from a human donor with high-grade serous ovarian cancer.

The chain employs TRBV28 and TRBJ2-7; 9 nucleotides match TRBD1. CDR3 length: 14 amino acids. The V and J ends lost 3 bases and 4 bases, in that order; junction bases with no gene match: 4. Germline-derived CDR1 and CDR2 are MDHEN and SYDVKM. In DNA form, the CDR3 reads TGTGCCAGCAGTTTCAGACAGGGGGGGTACGAGCAGTACTTC. Protein product: CASSFRQGGYEQYF.

The chain couples TRBV7-6 to TRBJ2-3, with a weak D call TRBD2 (6 bases). Germline lookup yields CDR1 SGHVS and CDR2 FNYEAQ. The CDR3 loop spans 14 amino acids. Trimming left V 5 bases short and J 0 bases short, with 9 bases between. The CDR3 nucleotides read TGTGCCAGCAGCCCTGGGACTAGCACAGATACGCAGTATTTT. Amino acid sequence: CASSPGTSTDTQYF.

The chain employs TRBV6-1 and TRBJ1-5; D call uncertain. Trimming removed 4 bases at V and 1 base at J, with 2 bases between. Germline loops: CDR1 MNHNS, CDR2 SASEGT. The CDR3 spans 12 residues. In DNA form, the CDR3 reads TGTGCCAGCAGTGGCAGCAATCAGCCCCAGCATTTT. Its protein product is CASSGSNQPQHF.

The J gene is TRBJ2-7, the V gene TRBV9; 9 positions match TRBD1. The CDR3 totals 15 residues. The germline CDR1 and CDR2 sequences are SGDLS and YYNGEE. With V trimmed by 3 bases and J by 7 bases, 11 bases remained unmatched. Written as DNA, the CDR3 is TGTGCCAGCAGCGCCAGACCGGACAGGGGTGAAGAGCAGTACTTC. This encodes CASSARPDRGEEQYF. Full variable domain (rest looked up from reference TRBV9 and TRBJ2-7): DSGVTQTPKHLITATGQRVTLRCSPRSGDLSVYWYQQSLDQGLQFLIQYYNGEERAKGNILERFSAQQFPDLHSELNLSSLELGDSALYFCASSARPDRGEEQYFGPGTRLTVT.

The V call is TRBV19, the J call TRBJ1-5, with 8 nucleotides matching TRBD1. Germline loops: CDR1 LNHDA, CDR2 SQIVND (reference sequence). The CDR3 is 13 residues long. Trimming cost V 6 bases and J 5 bases; bases outside gene matches: 3. In DNA form, the CDR3 reads TGTGCCAGTAGGGACAGGGTCGATCAGCCCCAGCATTTT. This gives the protein CASRDRVDQPQHF.

The chain recombines TRBV4-1 with TRBJ2-3; D remains unclear. Germline V gene lookup returns CDR1 MGHRA and CDR2 YSYEKL. Trimming took off 1 base at V and 5 bases at J, with 4 bases between the two ends. The CDR3 is 12 residues long. CDR3 nucleotide sequence: TGCGCCAGCAGCCAAGGGCAAGATACGCAGTATTTT. Residues: CASSQGQDTQYF.

This clone was seen a few times. The gene calls are TRBV28 and TRBJ2-1; D might be TRBD1 or TRBD2, each matching 6 bases. Germline values: CDR1 MDHEN, CDR2 SYDVKM. This CDR3 contains 15 residues. Trimming left V 5 bases short and J 8 bases short, with 19 bases between. In DNA, the CDR3 is TGTGCCAGCAGTCCACCGGGACTCCCAGGGGATGAGCAGTTCTTC. This codes for CASSPPGLPGDEQFF.

The chain links TRBV10-1 to TRBJ1-5; possible D gene TRBD1, 5 bases. Trimming cost V 7 bases and J 0 bases, with 10 bases left between them. The V gene's germline CDR1 is WNHNN and CDR2 SYGVQD (reference sequence). This CDR3 region has 14 residues. CDR3 sequence reads: CASKGENSNQPQHF. CDR3 nucleotides: TGCGCCAGCAAAGGGGAAAATAGCAATCAGCCCCAGCATTTT.

The rearrangement links TRBV19 to TRBJ2-6; TRBD1 agrees at 7 bases. Per germline, CDR1 LNHDA and CDR2 SQIVND (reference sequence). With 8 bases clipped from V and 0 bases from J, the junction kept 16 bases outside the gene matches. The CDR3 is 19 amino acids. In nucleotides, the CDR3 is TGTGCCAGTCGACAAACCCTACCAGGGGGAAGCTCTGGGGCCAACGTCCTGACTTTC. Translation: CASRQTLPGGSSGANVLTF. Combining the CDR3 with reference TRBV19 and TRBJ2-6 gives the whole variable domain DGGITQSPKYLFRKEGQNVTLSCEQNLNHDAMYWYRQDPGQGLRLIYYSQIVNDFQKGDIAEGYSVSREKKESFPLTVTSAQKNPTAFYLCASRQTLPGGSSGANVLTFGAGSRLTVL.